The source of this T cell receptor beta chain is a study of T-cell memory formation after mild COVID-19. Turning to the study itself: TCR clusters largely stayed donor specific.

CDR3 length: 12 amino acids. V lost 0 bases, J lost 6 bases, and 8 bases lay in between. The V gene's germline CDR1 is DFQATT and CDR2 SNEGSKA (reference sequence). This clonotype showed up just a few times. Its antigen is undetermined. Using its own MiXCR run on the 5' RACE reads, TCRdb lists one record per CDR3 protein. The sample has 350,000 to 500,000 distinct CDR3 sequences, roughly 18% seen once. Study outcomes and limitations: The authors did not confirm SARS-CoV-2 specificity of second-wave clones peaking day 37. Clones contracting over day 15 to 85 were CD4/CD8 balanced, with later expanders leaning CD4+.

This chain links TRBV20-1 with TRBJ1-1; unclear D gene. This TCR derives from a man between 18 and 35 years old who had mild COVID-19 (a few samples of this study predate the infection). Cell type and time point are not known. What was sequenced was PBMCs or a T cell subset sorted from them (not recorded which). The CDR3 DNA reads as TGCAGTGCTAGAGACAGAGGGTCTGAAGCTTTCTTT. Protein product: CSARDRGSEAFF.